A selection of T cell receptor beta chains follows, all from one sample in a study of T cell responses to AZD1222 COVID-19 vaccine. Clones were read by immunoSEQ multiplex PCR, and TCRdb kept only the in-frame ones, dropping some. The repertoire holds around 140,000 clones, with 93% as singletons. This sample comprised peripheral blood, obtained on day 0 of AZD1222 vaccination. These TCRs come from an adult in good health. The CDR3 runs from the conserved cysteine through the conserved F or W. D genes are given only for firm matches. Not every row has a clone size; where given, it reads once, few, many or a size class.

clone_size	v_call	j_call	d_call	cdr3_aa	cdr3_nt
NA	TRBV27	TRBJ1-2	NA	CASSPHGDASFNYGYTF	TGTGCCAGCAGTCCCCATGGGGACGCATCCTTTAACTATGGCTACACCTTC
NA	TRBV5-1	TRBJ2-1	NA	CASSSWGRLGPEQFF	TGCGCCAGCAGCTCCTGGGGGCGCTTAGGACCGGAGCAGTTCTTC
NA	TRBV19	TRBJ2-7	NA	CASSTNPEPYEQYF	TGTGCCAGTAGTACTAACCCTGAGCCCTACGAGCAGTACTTC
NA	TRBV7-3	TRBJ2-1	NA	CASSNAGTRPPFF	TGTGCCAGCAGCAACGCCGGGACAAGGCCCCCGTTCTTC
NA	TRBV30	TRBJ2-3	NA	CAYGTSTQYF	TGTGCCTACGGGACTTCTACGCAGTATTTT
once	TRBV2	TRBJ1-2	NA	CASCPQGFTYGYTF	TGTGCCAGCTGCCCCCAGGGGTTCACCTATGGCTACACCTTC
NA	TRBV7-9	TRBJ2-5	TRBD1	CASSLGTGGIETQYF	TGTGCCAGCAGCCTAGGGACAGGAGGGATCGAGACCCAGTACTTC
few	TRBV7-2	TRBJ1-5	TRBD1	CASSLVGQNSNQPQHF	TGTGCCAGCAGCTTAGTGGGACAGAATAGCAATCAGCCCCAGCATTTT
NA	TRBV5-4	TRBJ2-2	NA	CASSLGGSLIPGELFF	TGTGCCAGCAGCTTAGGAGGCTCGCTAATCCCCGGGGAGCTGTTTTTT
NA	TRBV6-2/TRBV6-3	TRBJ1-1	TRBD1	CASSYTPDRDPGRGTEAFF	TGTGCCAGCAGTTACACCCCCGACAGGGACCCAGGACGGGGCACTGAAGCTTTCTTT
NA	TRBV18	TRBJ1-1	NA	CASSPGGNRDTEAFF	TGTGCCAGCTCACCAGGGGGTAACAGGGACACTGAAGCTTTCTTT
NA	TRBV9	TRBJ2-1	TRBD1	CASSAAGGPFNEQFF	TGTGCCAGCAGCGCAGCAGGGGGTCCCTTTAATGAGCAGTTCTTC
NA	TRBV18	TRBJ2-1	NA	CASSPARSSYNEQFF	TGTGCCAGCTCACCTGCGCGTAGCTCCTACAATGAGCAGTTCTTC
NA	TRBV14	TRBJ1-2	NA	CASSREDSLYGYTF	TGTGCCAGCAGCCGAGAGGACAGCCTCTATGGCTACACCTTC
NA	TRBV6-4	TRBJ1-5	TRBD1	CASHLDRVRFYGNQPQHF	TGTGCCAGCCACCTGGACAGGGTAAGGTTTTATGGCAATCAGCCCCAGCATTTT
NA	TRBV19	TRBJ2-7	NA	CASSASTGTYEQYF	TGTGCCAGTAGTGCAAGCACAGGGACATACGAGCAGTACTTC
NA	TRBV9	TRBJ2-5	NA	CASSKTDKSTGTQYF	TGTGCCAGCAGCAAAACGGACAAATCCACGGGGACCCAGTACTTC
once	TRBV10-3	TRBJ1-3	TRBD1	CAISESVTGGSGNTIYF	TGTGCCATCAGTGAGTCGGTGACAGGGGGCTCTGGAAACACCATATATTTT
NA	TRBV5-1	TRBJ2-1	TRBD2	CASSLVLAGTYNEQFF	TGCGCCAGCAGCTTGGTACTAGCGGGAACCTACAATGAGCAGTTCTTC
NA	TRBV18	TRBJ1-1	NA	CASSPLTGQAVSTEAFF	TGTGCCAGCTCACCATTGACAGGCCAGGCTGTTTCGACTGAAGCTTTCTTT
NA	TRBV19	TRBJ2-7	NA	CASTRGYEQYF	TGTGCCAGTACTCGCGGCTACGAGCAGTACTTC
few	TRBV19	TRBJ1-2	NA	CASSWTTNYGYTF	TGTGCCAGTAGCTGGACGACTAACTATGGCTACACCTTC
NA	TRBV4-3	TRBJ2-2	TRBD2	CASSQDHSAGGLDGELFF	TGCGCCAGCAGCCAAGATCATTCGGCGGGAGGGCTTGACGGGGAGCTGTTTTTT
NA	TRBV6-6	TRBJ2-4	NA	CASSYVGGTAKNIQYF	TGTGCCAGCAGTTACGTCGGTGGGACGGCCAAAAACATTCAGTACTTC
NA	TRBV13	TRBJ1-1	NA	CASSLGHTNTEAFF	TGTGCCAGCAGCTTAGGACATACTAACACTGAAGCTTTCTTT
few	TRBV30	TRBJ1-1	NA	CAWSRMNTEAFF	TGTGCCTGGAGTAGGATGAACACTGAAGCTTTCTTT
NA	TRBV19	TRBJ2-5	NA	CASSRLAPGETQYF	TGTGCCAGTAGTAGGCTAGCCCCCGGGGAGACCCAGTACTTC
NA	TRBV12-3/TRBV12-4	TRBJ1-2	NA	CASSGRPYGYTF	TGTGCCAGCAGCGGACGGCCCTATGGCTACACCTTC
NA	TRBV7-9	TRBJ1-2	NA	CASSLAGGYGYTF	TGTGCCAGCAGCTTAGCAGGGGGCTATGGCTACACCTTC
NA	TRBV25-1	TRBJ1-2	NA	CASSGGSYGYTF	TGTGCCAGCAGCGGGGGGTCCTATGGCTACACCTTC
once	TRBV14	TRBJ1-2	NA	CASSQAQMGGGYTF	TGTGCCAGCAGCCAAGCTCAGATGGGGGGTGGCTACACCTTC
NA	TRBV28	TRBJ1-2	TRBD1	CASSTGTGYGYTF	TGTGCCAGCAGTACCGGGACAGGCTATGGCTACACCTTC
once	TRBV7-9	TRBJ1-4	TRBD1	CASSRDRGEKLFF	TGTGCCAGCAGCCGGGACAGGGGTGAAAAACTGTTTTTT
NA	TRBV10-3	TRBJ1-2	NA	CAISVDATYGYTF	TGTGCCATCAGTGTCGACGCTACCTATGGCTACACCTTC
NA	TRBV10-3	TRBJ1-1	NA	CAIGGQGFLANTEAFF	TGTGCCATTGGGGGGCAGGGGTTCCTAGCGAACACTGAAGCTTTCTTT
NA	TRBV7-2	TRBJ2-3	NA	CASSLGTTDTQYF	TGTGCCAGCAGCTTGGGGACAACAGATACGCAGTATTTT
NA	TRBV2	TRBJ1-5	NA	CASSLDQPQHF	TGTGCCAGCAGCCTGGATCAGCCCCAGCATTTT
NA	TRBV18	TRBJ1-2	NA	CASSPGGYLYGYTF	TGTGCCAGCTCTCCCGGGGGGTACCTATATGGCTACACCTTC
NA	TRBV3-1/TRBV3-2	TRBJ1-3	NA	CASSQGRKRISGNTIYF	TGTGCCAGCAGCCAAGGTCGGAAAAGAATCTCTGGAAACACCATATATTTT
NA	TRBV7-2	TRBJ1-4	NA	CASSFWGEKLFF	TGTGCCAGCAGCTTTTGGGGTGAAAAACTGTTTTTT
NA	TRBV29-1	TRBJ2-3	TRBD1	CSVEGDSNTQYF	TGCAGCGTTGAAGGGGACAGCAATACGCAGTATTTT